The 28 T cell receptor beta chains reported below all come from one sample, sequenced in a study of early T cells in non-severe SARS-CoV-2 infection. TCRdb ran MiXCR on the 5' RACE reads and lists one entry per CDR3 protein. The sample records under 60,000 distinct CDR3 sequences, 5.6% being singletons. The sequencing sample was made of whole blood. The receptors derive from an adult who was a healthcare worker with PCR-confirmed SARS-CoV-2 infection or an uninfected control (not recorded which).

This clonotype occurred many times. V and J are TRBV10-3 and TRBJ1-1; 7 nucleotides agree with TRBD1. Germline CDR1 ENHRY, CDR2 SYGVKD. The CDR3 is 14 amino acids. Trimming removed 9 bases from V and 4 bases from J; junction bases left unmatched: 11. The CDR3 sequence: CAMGQPGQGTEAFF. CDR3 sequence (DNA): TGTGCCATGGGACAGCCCGGGCAGGGCACTGAAGCTTTCTTT.

This clonotype was detected ten times or more. The chain joins TRBV5-4 to TRBJ2-5; TRBD1 aligns across 8 bases. This CDR3 is 17 amino acids long. Germline values: CDR1 SGHNT, CDR2 YYREEE (reference sequence). Trimming took 0 bases from V and 3 from J; bases not matched to a gene: 10. The CDR3 protein is CASSLGGRTGREETQYF. DNA of the CDR3: TGTGCCAGCAGCTTGGGGGGTAGGACAGGGCGGGAAGAGACCCAGTACTTC.

This clonotype counts as medium-sized. The chain joins TRBV7-2 to TRBJ2-7; a possible D gene is TRBD2 (6 bases). The CDR3 length is 13 residues. The V gene lost 0 bases and the J gene lost 4 bases, with 7 bases spanning the gap. Germline V gene sequence: CDR1 SGHTA, CDR2 FQGNSA. The CDR3 DNA follows: TGTGCCAGCAGCTTAGCGGGGGGTTACGAGCAGTACTTC. Protein sequence: CASSLAGGYEQYF.

This clonotype has a count of ten or more. The V gene is TRBV20-1, the J gene TRBJ2-4; no reliable D call. The CDR3 runs 13 residues. CDR1 and CDR2 from the germline V gene are DFQATT and SNEGSKA (reference sequence). Trimming shortened V by 1 base and J by 5 bases, and 9 bases separated the two germline ends. In nucleotides, the CDR3 is TGCAGTGCTAGAGTGGGCAGCGAAAACATTCAGTACTTC. Its translation: CSARVGSENIQYF.

This clonotype occurred many times. The rearrangement uses TRBV7-9 and TRBJ1-2, with TRBD1 as a possible D gene (5 bases). Trimming cost V 1 base and J 8 bases, with 17 bases left between them. CDR1 is SEHNR and CDR2 is FQNEAQ in the germline V gene (reference sequence). The length of the CDR3 is 15 residues. The CDR3 DNA is TGTGCCAGCAGCTTAGGTTTTGGCAGGGTAAACGGCTACACCTTC. Translated, it gives CASSLGFGRVNGYTF.

Turning to this clonotype: The junction departs from germline at one end; a sequencing error may be responsible. The chain has TRBV7-2 and TRBJ1-2, with D perhaps TRBD1 (6 bases). This CDR3 contains 15 residues. CDR1 SGHTA and CDR2 FQGNSA come from the germline V gene. The CDR3 bases are TGTGCCAGCAGCCTAGCAGGGGACCGCCTCTATGGCTACACCTTC. It translates to CASSLAGDRLYGYTF. The complete variable domain, with remaining parts taken from reference TRBV7-2 and TRBJ1-2, reads GAGVSQSPSNKVTEKGKDVELRCDPISGHTALYWYRQSLGQGLEFLIYFQGNSAPDKSGLPSDRFSAERTGGSVSTLTIQRTQQEDSAVYLCASSLAGDRLYGYTFGSGTRLTVV.

The rearrangement uses TRBV20-1 and TRBJ1-1; 10 bases match TRBD1. V was clipped by 2 bases and J by 7 bases; unmatched bases: 10. CDR1 and CDR2 from the germline V gene are DFQATT and SNEGSKA (reference sequence). The CDR3 is made up of 15 amino acids. As DNA, the CDR3 is TGCAGTGCTAGACACACCGGGACAGGGGACCTTGAAGCTTTCTTT. Protein sequence: CSARHTGTGDLEAFF.

The table lists this clonotype with a few counts. The chain carries TRBV18 and TRBJ2-5, with 8 bases fitting TRBD2. With 2 bases clipped from V and 2 bases from J, the junction kept 13 bases outside the gene matches. The V gene's germline CDR1 is KGHSH and CDR2 LQKENI. The CDR3 runs 18 residues. The CDR3 nucleotides read TGTGCCAGCTCACCAAGTGTAGCGACTAGCGCACTTCAAGAGACCCAGTACTTC. Protein: CASSPSVATSALQETQYF.

The chain recombines TRBV6-1 with TRBJ2-1, with D perhaps TRBD1 or TRBD2 (5 bases each). CDR1 and CDR2 from the germline V gene are MNHNS and SASEGT. Trimming cost V 7 bases and J 3 bases, with 16 bases left between them. The CDR3 length is 15 residues. The CDR3 nucleotides are TGTGCCAGCACCCATCGGGACGGAAACTACAATGAGCAGTTCTTC. Protein product: CASTHRDGNYNEQFF.

In this sample, this clonotype turned up many times. The J gene is TRBJ2-1, the V gene TRBV5-1; 7 positions match TRBD1. Germline CDR1 SGHRS, CDR2 YFSETQ. CDR3 length: 15 amino acids. The junction had 5 bases not matched to a gene; V was cut back by 4 bases and J by 1 base. CDR3: CASSLGQQSYNEQFF. Here the CDR3 DNA reads TGCGCCAGCAGCCTGGGACAGCAATCCTACAATGAGCAGTTCTTC.

The V and J genes are TRBV20-1 and TRBJ2-7; tentatively, D is TRBD1 (6 bases). There are 13 residues in the CDR3. CDR1 and CDR2 (germline): DFQATT, SNEGSKA (reference sequence). Trimming shortened V by 5 bases and J by 2 bases, and 13 bases separated the two germline ends. CDR3 sequence reads: CSAPDRFTYEQYF. The CDR3, as DNA: TGCAGTGCTCCCGACAGGTTTACCTACGAGCAGTACTTC.

Only a few counts were recorded for this clonotype. The chain recombines TRBV11-2 with TRBJ1-1, with 8 bases lining up with TRBD1. Germline V gives CDR1 SGHAT, CDR2 FQNNGV. V shed 8 bases and J 3 bases; nucleotides not matched to a gene: 2. The CDR3 is 12 residues long. The CDR3 reads CASGQGYTEAFF. The DNA of the CDR3 is TGTGCCAGCGGACAGGGCTACACTGAAGCTTTCTTT. The full variable domain, rest sourced from reference TRBV11-2 and TRBJ1-1, is EAGVAQSPRYKIIEKRQSVAFWCNPISGHATLYWYQQILGQGPKLLIQFQNNGVVDDSQLPKDRFSAERLKGVDSTLKIQPAKLEDSAVYLCASGQGYTEAFFGQGTRLTVV.

The chain joins TRBV18 to TRBJ2-1, with 13 bases matching TRBD2. Trimming at V came to 4 bases and at J to 8 bases, leaving 2 bases not matched to a gene. CDR3 length: 14 residues. Germline CDR1 reads KGHSH; CDR2 reads LQKENI. The DNA of the CDR3 is TGTGCCAGCTCACTCGGACTAGCGGGAGATGAGCAGTTCTTC. Its protein product is CASSLGLAGDEQFF.

There are many counts of this clonotype. The CDR3 bases are TGTGCCAGCAGCGTGGGGACCAGTAACAATGAGCAGTTCTTC. It translates to CASSVGTSNNEQFF. The chain is built from TRBV9 and TRBJ2-1, with D possibly being TRBD1 or TRBD2 (5 bases each). Trimming removed 2 bases at V and 5 bases at J, with 11 bases between. Germline V gives CDR1 SGDLS, CDR2 YYNGEE. This CDR3 is built from 14 residues.

The chain recombines TRBV7-9 with TRBJ2-5; no definite D call. Germline V CDR1 and CDR2: SEHNR, FQNEAQ (reference sequence). Trimming stripped 1 base from V and 2 bases from J, with 14 bases between. The length of the CDR3 is 16 residues. CDR3 residues: CASSLGYRQLQETQYF. The CDR3 DNA sequence: TGTGCCAGCAGCTTAGGATACCGCCAGCTACAAGAGACCCAGTACTTC.

This clonotype occurred many times. The CDR3 bases are TGCAGTGCTTTCCCCCTAGCGGGGTCCTACGAGCAGTACTTC. This codes for CSAFPLAGSYEQYF. This chain uses TRBV20-1 with TRBJ2-7; the match to TRBD2 covers 9 bases. CDR1 DFQATT and CDR2 SNEGSKA come from the germline V gene (reference sequence). J gave up 1 base and V 5 bases, and 6 bases lay outside the gene matches. The CDR3 spans 14 residues.

This clonotype was seen at least ten times. This CDR3 reads CASWSGELFF. CDR3 nucleotides: TGTGCCAGTTGGAGTGGGGAGCTGTTTTTT. The chain recombines TRBV28 with TRBJ2-2; no clear D. CDR1 and CDR2 (germline): MDHEN, SYDVKM. The CDR3 is 10 amino acids. Trimming shortened V by 9 bases and J by 8 bases, and 7 bases separated the two germline ends.

There are many counts of this clonotype. The chain's CDR3 is CASSGLSNQPQHF. The CDR3 nucleotides read TGTGCCAGTTCCGGACTGAGCAATCAGCCCCAGCATTTT. The chain uses TRBV9 and TRBJ1-5; D gene unclear. Germline V gene lookup returns CDR1 SGDLS and CDR2 YYNGEE. With 8 bases removed from V and 1 base from J, the gap between germline ends came to 10 bases. CDR3 length: 13 amino acids.

This clonotype was observed at least ten times. The J gene is TRBJ2-1, the V gene TRBV7-6, with D maybe TRBD1 (5 bases). Trimming left V 0 bases short and J 8 bases short, with 14 bases between. The CDR3 totals 15 residues. Germline lookup yields CDR1 SGHVS and CDR2 FNYEAQ. The CDR3 region is CASSLALIRGHEQFF. The DNA for the CDR3 is TGTGCCAGCAGCTTAGCGCTAATTAGGGGCCATGAGCAGTTCTTC.

The sample holds many counts of this clonotype. V usage is TRBV12-3 or TRBV12-4 and J usage is TRBJ1-5; D is unresolved. The V end was cut by 1 base, the J end by 2 bases, with 9 bases between. CDR3 length equals 15 residues. The CDR3 DNA reads TGTGCCAGCAGTTTAGGCGGGAGCCGCAATCAGCCCCAGCATTTT. Protein product: CASSLGGSRNQPQHF.

This clonotype was seen repeatedly, ten times or more. This chain uses TRBV5-1 with TRBJ1-1; D gene uncertain. CDR1 is SGHRS and CDR2 is YFSETQ in the germline V gene. The CDR3 is 12 residues long. V lost 6 bases, J lost 7 bases, and 13 bases lay in between. The CDR3 DNA reads TGCGCCAGCAAAAAGGGAGGAAATGAAGCTTTCTTT. This translates into CASKKGGNEAFF. Complete variable domain (other parts from reference TRBV5-1 and TRBJ1-1): KAGVTQTPRYLIKTRGQQVTLSCSPISGHRSVSWYQQTPGQGLQFLFEYFSETQRNKGNFPGRFSGRQFSNSRSEMNVSTLELGDSALYLCASKKGGNEAFFGQGTRLTVV.

At least ten counts were recorded for this clonotype. CDR3 region: CASSLGSDPGEQYF. In DNA form, the CDR3 reads TGTGCCAGCAGCTTAGGATCAGACCCGGGAGAGCAGTACTTC. The rearrangement joins TRBV11-2 to TRBJ2-7; D may be TRBD2 (5 bases). Germline loops: CDR1 SGHAT, CDR2 FQNNGV. Trimming cost V 1 base and J 7 bases, with 14 bases left between them. CDR3 length: 14 amino acids.

This clonotype was picked up many times. The chain uses TRBV4-1 and TRBJ1-5; weak D call: TRBD1 (6 bases). Germline CDR1 reads MGHRA; CDR2 reads YSYEKL. This CDR3 comprises 17 residues. The V end lost 4 bases, the J end lost 3 bases, and 19 bases lay between the germline ends. CDR3 in amino acids: CASSPRVSRGPNQPQHF. For the CDR3, the DNA is TGCGCCAGCAGCCCAAGAGTGAGCAGGGGCCCCAATCAGCCCCAGCATTTT.

This clonotype was recorded at least ten times. The rearrangement uses TRBV14 and TRBJ2-7, with D possibly being TRBD1 (5 bases). Germline V gene lookup returns CDR1 SGHDN and CDR2 FVKESK. The CDR3 runs 16 residues. Trimming cost V 1 base and J 4 bases, with 17 bases left between them. For the CDR3, the DNA is TGTGCCAGCAGCCAAGTTGGGGCGCAGGGTGGATACGAGCAGTACTTC. Protein: CASSQVGAQGGYEQYF.

In nucleotides, the CDR3 is TGTGCCAGCAGCTTGGCGTCAGGTTATGAGCAGTTCTTC. Protein product: CASSLASGYEQFF. This chain connects TRBV5-4 to TRBJ2-1; D unclear. This CDR3 has 13 amino acids. The germline V gene encodes CDR1 SGHNT and CDR2 YYREEE (reference sequence). V shed 0 bases and J shed 8 bases, with 9 bases lying between them.

Only one count was recorded for this clonotype. The chain has TRBV3-1 and TRBJ2-7; D remains unclear. Germline V gene sequence: CDR1 LGHDT, CDR2 YNNKEL (reference sequence). The CDR3 consists of 12 residues. The V end lost 11 bases, the J end lost 6 bases, and 17 bases lay between the germline ends. The CDR3 nucleotides read TGTGCCGGCTCCCCCACGGGTCGCGAGCAGTACTTC. Protein product: CAGSPTGREQYF.

The V gene is TRBV7-6, the J gene TRBJ2-1, with D perhaps matching TRBD1 (6 bases). CDR1 SGHVS and CDR2 FNYEAQ come from the germline V gene. The CDR3 is made up of 15 amino acids. The V end lost 6 bases, the J end lost 0 bases, and 12 bases lay between the germline ends. The CDR3 here is CASRRTEASYNEQFF. CDR3 nucleotide sequence: TGTGCCAGCAGGCGGACAGAAGCCTCCTACAATGAGCAGTTCTTC.

At least ten counts were recorded for this clonotype. The genes are TRBV6-4 and TRBJ1-1; weak D call: TRBD1 (6 bases). CDR1 and CDR2 (germline): MRHNA, SNTAGT. The V end lost 0 bases, the J end lost 1 base, and 9 bases lay between the germline ends. The CDR3 is made up of 15 amino acids. In DNA form, the CDR3 reads TGTGCCAGCAGTGACTCTGGGGGCGAGAACACTGAAGCTTTCTTT. It yields the protein CASSDSGGENTEAFF.